This T cell receptor beta chain originates from a study of OX40 agonist ivuxolimab in advanced cancers. Background on the study: Eligibility admitted prior anti-PD-1, anti-PD-L1 or anti-CTLA-4 therapy; 40% had some. Regarding the study as a whole: Normalized T-cell clonal expansion was also low in some nonresponders. Doses of 0.1 to 3.0 mg/kg were accompanied by clonal expansion of CD4+ and CD8+ blood T cells by week 6.

Clones were sequenced by immunoSEQ multiplex PCR, and TCRdb holds only the in-frame ones, with some missing. The sample includes under 95,000 clones, around 88% seen only once; the top ten take about 6.9%. The CDR3 spans 16 residues. V lost 2 bases and J lost 1; bases outside the gene matches: 7. Per the germline V gene, CDR1 is LNHNV and CDR2 is YYDKDF (reference sequence). Autoimmune disease history or systemic immunosuppression meant exclusion. This clone is a singleton in its sample. The antigen is not known. The material was CD4+ or CD8+ T cells sorted from blood, obtained in a trial of the OX40 agonist ivuxolimab. The sequence came from an adult with an advanced solid tumor such as melanoma, head and neck, liver or kidney cancer. The chain couples TRBV15 to TRBJ2-5, with 7 bases lining up with TRBD1. As DNA, the CDR3 is TGTGCCACCAGCAGATCGGGTGGGACAGCCCAAGAGACCCAGTACTTC. Protein product: CATSRSGGTAQETQYF.